The rows below give T cell receptor beta chains drawn from one sample of a study of blood T cell repertoires in COVID-19. TCRdb keeps only in-frame clones here, not all; method: immunoSEQ multiplex PCR. The table records 200,000 or so clones, less than 90% of them present only once. Sequencing was carried out using peripheral blood. These receptor sequences come from an elderly woman with COVID-19, enrolled during active disease. Each CDR3 is given with its conserved first and last residue.

TRBJ1-5 TRBV10-3 CASSGGPARQPQHF
TRBJ1-5 TRBV12-5 CASAPDRDQPQHF
TRBJ2-1 TRBV6-5 CASSYSGASSYNEQFF
TRBJ1-6 TRBV5-8 CASSLRGTAGSPLHF
TRBJ2-7 TRBV19 CASAPGTGAREQYF
TRBJ2-1 TRBV7-2 CASSYTDRVYNEQFF
TRBJ2-3 TRBV7-2 CASSSGLAGQDTQYF
TRBJ1-5 TRBV19 CASRGQGSNQPQHF
TRBJ2-7 TRBV18 CASSAQRVGQGPQNRYF
TRBJ1-4 TRBV6-5 CASRPQGRANEKLFF
TRBJ1-4 TRBV18 CASSSGTGGEKLFF
TRBJ1-1 TRBV30 CAWSINTGQMNTEAFF
TRBJ1-4 TRBV5-1 CASSLNREINEKLFF
TRBJ1-1 TRBV29-1 CSVDRGRYTEAFF
TRBJ2-4 TRBV19 CASSSDRGSNIQYF
TRBJ1-1 TRBV7-2 CASSSQGFQAFF
TRBJ2-7 TRBV6-2/TRBV6-3 CASSPGDRAYEQYF
TRBJ1-2 TRBV5-4 CASSGDRAYGYTF
TRBJ1-3 TRBV28 CASSWLLGQGFSGNTIYF
TRBJ2-1 TRBV6-5 CASSSTGGRVNEQFF
TRBJ2-6 TRBV6-6 CASSYLSGANVLTF
TRBJ2-2 TRBV19 CASSPVGQGARNTGELFF
TRBJ1-3 TRBV19 CASSDPGTQGNTIYF
TRBJ1-2 TRBV12-3/TRBV12-4 CASRREGYGYTF
TRBJ2-3 TRBV18 CASSPKGGSTDTQYF
TRBJ2-7 TRBV5-1 CASSLTSGGASSYEQYF
TRBJ2-7 TRBV18 CASSPVNYEQYF
TRBJ1-2 TRBV3-1/TRBV3-2 CASSQDTAGPRSGYTF
TRBJ1-6 TRBV2 CASSEEGGTGSSPLHF
TRBJ1-5 TRBV5-1 CASSLDRSDQPQHF
TRBJ1-4 TRBV18 CASSLMTGGATTNEKLFF
TRBJ2-7 TRBV4-2 CASSQDVQGWEQYF
TRBJ2-1 TRBV2 CASSATANEQFF
TRBJ1-1 TRBV9 CASSTTDRVHTEAFF
TRBJ2-1 TRBV10-3 CAISGAEGGYNEQFF
TRBJ2-1 TRBV3-1/TRBV3-2 CASSQDRSSGQQFF
TRBJ2-7 TRBV6-5 CASSPMTGAAYEQYF
TRBJ1-5 TRBV19 CASNLAEGNQPQHF
TRBJ1-1 TRBV7-2 CASSFQGGTEAFF
TRBJ2-3 TRBV7-8 CASSLNRGPDTQYF
TRBJ2-6 TRBV5-1 CASRRVAGVSGANVLTF
TRBJ1-2 TRBV5-6 CASSPRVGYGYTF
TRBJ1-5 TRBV3-1/TRBV3-2 CASSQDRGYGQPQHF
TRBJ2-1 TRBV11-3 CASSSAGTMRNEQFF
TRBJ1-5 TRBV4-1 CASSQDVKGVGLPQHF
TRBJ1-1 TRBV6-2/TRBV6-3 CASSKQLNTEAFF
TRBJ2-6 TRBV29-1 CSVEKVGGANHSGANVLTF
TRBJ2-7 TRBV18 CASSPGQNYEQYF
TRBJ2-5 TRBV6-6 CASSWATETQYF
TRBJ1-2 TRBV5-1 CASSSSGNYGYTF
TRBJ1-1 TRBV5-6 CASSLASNTEAFF
TRBJ1-1 TRBV7-9 CASSPQGSNTEAFF